A selection of T cell receptor beta chains follows, all from one sample in a study of molecular identifiers for immune sequencing clone quantification. TCRdb independently ran MiXCR on the PCR reads; one entry per CDR3 protein. Seen here are roughly 320,000 distinct CDR3 sequences, about a fifth observed once, and the top ten hold approximately 0.84%. Material for sequencing was naive CD8+ T cells from blood, with Jurkat cell RNA spiked in. These receptor sequences come from a human donor in good health. Some libraries in this study had Jurkat cell RNA spiked in. The CDR3 runs from the conserved cysteine through the conserved F or W.

v_call	j_call	cdr3_aa
TRBV7-9	TRBJ2-3	CASSLAVGLGGTDTQYF
TRBV28	TRBJ1-1	CASSIAEDYTEAFF
TRBV3-1	TRBJ2-1	CASSQVGLAGAGEQFF
TRBV6-2/TRBV6-3	TRBJ1-5	CASSYPEGAPNSNQPQHF
TRBV7-3	TRBJ2-1	CASSLGGSAMPDEQFF
TRBV15	TRBJ2-1	CATTPGQGFDNEQFF
TRBV11-2	TRBJ2-3	CASSLVRGQGAYTDTQYF
TRBV13	TRBJ1-2	CASSYDRDPRIYGYTF
TRBV20-1	TRBJ1-4	CSASSITGTRTNEKLFF
TRBV30	TRBJ1-1	CAWSVLPHTEAFF
TRBV28	TRBJ2-2	CASSFGLAGAPGELFF
TRBV20-1	TRBJ2-2	CSARIGPNTGELFF
TRBV29-1	TRBJ2-7	CSVEQGEDEQYF
TRBV13	TRBJ2-7	CASSLAYASYEQYF
TRBV12-3/TRBV12-4	TRBJ2-3	CASSLTSSSGSLTDTQYF
TRBV10-3	TRBJ2-5	CAISELAGQETQYF
TRBV9	TRBJ1-3	CASSPRGNTIYF
TRBV28	TRBJ1-1	CAAAGGTEAFF
TRBV20-1	TRBJ2-4	CPTGPPEMGIKNIQYF
TRBV30	TRBJ1-5	CAWSWGGSNQPQHF
TRBV5-6	TRBJ1-5	CASSFSGEGQPQHF
TRBV15	TRBJ1-6	CATSSSGTKNSPLHF
TRBV4-3	TRBJ2-5	CASSQQRTGLGTQYF
TRBV4-1	TRBJ1-5	CTSSQDNGPGQSQHF
TRBV6-5	TRBJ2-7	CASSYSSREAHYEQYF
TRBV12-3/TRBV12-4	TRBJ2-2	CASSPGSTGELFF
TRBV4-3	TRBJ2-7	CASSQDLGGHAYEQYF
TRBV9	TRBJ2-3	CASSLSGRGTDTQYF
TRBV3-1	TRBJ2-5	CASSPLAPWGSDQETQYF
TRBV2	TRBJ2-3	CASTGTGGYENTQYF
TRBV4-1	TRBJ1-5	CASSQDGTGNQPQHF
TRBV10-3	TRBJ2-7	CAIRRDRDYEQYF
TRBV19	TRBJ2-3	CASSVRLAGAKDTQYF
TRBV19	TRBJ2-2	CASEWGTGVTGELFF
TRBV7-9	TRBJ1-1	CASSLALAGVGTGAFF
TRBV6-2/TRBV6-3	TRBJ1-5	CASSEELQVNQPQHF
TRBV24-1	TRBJ2-2	CATSEWDRGPNTGELFF
TRBV9	TRBJ2-7	CASSARDSSFYEQYF
TRBV7-2	TRBJ1-5	CASSGRLGSGNQPQHF
TRBV19	TRBJ1-5	CASRGPGTEYQPQHF
TRBV4-3	TRBJ2-7	CASSPDRSSYEQYF
TRBV7-9	TRBJ2-7	CASSPRTPTYEQYF
TRBV6-5	TRBJ2-3	CASSYSGDTQYF
TRBV4-1	TRBJ1-2	CASSQETGPYYGYTF
TRBV14	TRBJ2-7	CASSLLGEQYF
TRBV5-5	TRBJ1-1	CASSLHRGTGGIEAFF
TRBV2	TRBJ1-1	CASRGFNTEAFF
TRBV12-3/TRBV12-4	TRBJ1-1	CASSLESNFAEAFF
TRBV7-2	TRBJ2-5	CASRKDRGKVETQYF
TRBV29-1	TRBJ1-1	CSAHSGVGTEAFF
TRBV5-1	TRBJ1-6	CASSLRGLDSPLHF
TRBV7-9	TRBJ2-1	CASSPLQGESYNEQFF
TRBV6-1	TRBJ1-2	CASSRYEDLNYGYTF
TRBV2	TRBJ2-7	CASRVYEQYF